This entry describes one T cell receptor (beta chain). The source of the sample is a study of blood T cell repertoires in COVID-19. Study-wide context: Sites across the United States, Italy and Spain contributed samples from acute and convalescent COVID-19. PBMCs, B-cell-depleted T cells, or T cells provided the cDNA or gDNA that made up the material.

Authors' processing steps: Using reference gene primer amplification, nucleated cell counts were estimated. Sequencing was performed with immunoSEQ multiplex PCR; in TCRdb, only in-frame clones are kept and a portion is missing. V and J calls plus clone size are reproduced from that table; the DNA served to infer D and trimming. The sample carries approximately 170,000 clones, around nine tenths recorded once. The ends were cut back, 0 bases at V and 0 bases at J, with 11 bases in the middle. CDR1 and CDR2 (germline): SGHRS, YFSETQ. This CDR3 is 16 amino acids long. This TCR was sampled from a man aged 25 to 45 with acute or convalescent COVID-19. The chain employs TRBV5-1 and TRBJ2-3, with a possible D match to TRBD2 (6 bases). Material for sequencing was peripheral blood. The CDR3 DNA follows: TGCGCCAGCAGCTTGGTTGGCGGGACTAGCACAGATACGCAGTATTTT. It yields the protein CASSLVGGTSTDTQYF.